The 27 T cell receptor beta chains below come from one sample, sequenced in a study of shared clonotypes between healthy human individuals. Here immunoSEQ multiplex PCR was the method, and the copy in TCRdb shows in-frame clones only, minus some. The sample carries about 99,000 clones, roughly 50% recorded once. The sequenced sample was PBMCs. All receptors derive from a woman in her thirties or forties in good health. Some clones in this sample may be carry-over from other donors' samples.

This clone was counted at least ten times. This chain connects TRBV6-5 to TRBJ1-2; a weak D match, TRBD1 (5 bases). This CDR3 has 13 residues. Germline loops: CDR1 MNHEY, CDR2 SVGAGI. Trimming pared 7 bases from V and 4 bases from J, leaving 13 bases between. CDR3 DNA sequence: TGTGCCAGCACCTCCGGGACGGGCTATGGCTACACCTTC. This encodes CASTSGTGYGYTF.

The V gene is TRBV30, the J gene TRBJ1-1, with D possibly TRBD1 on 6 matching bases. The CDR3 runs to 14 residues. Germline CDR1 reads GTSNPN; CDR2 reads SVGIG (reference sequence). Trimming stripped 0 bases from V and 2 bases from J, with 10 bases between. CDR3 sequence reads: CAWSVTGGNTEAFF. The CDR3 nucleotides read TGTGCCTGGAGTGTAACGGGGGGCAACACTGAAGCTTTCTTT.

The chain uses TRBV5-1 and TRBJ2-5; TRBD2 is a possible D gene (5 bases). The germline V and J ends were trimmed by 3 bases and 5 bases, with 11 bases remaining between them. The CDR3 extends over 13 amino acids. CDR1 is SGHRS and CDR2 is YFSETQ in the germline V gene. CDR3 nucleotides: TGCGCCAGCAGCTCCGGACTCGAGGAGACCCAGTACTTC. This translates into CASSSGLEETQYF.

This clone was recorded at least ten times. The chain is built from TRBV5-6 and TRBJ2-2, with 10 bases that match TRBD2. CDR3 size: 15 residues. The V and J ends lost 4 bases and 3 bases, in that order; junction bases with no gene match: 3. Germline V gene data show CDR1 as SGHDT and CDR2 as YYEEEE. The CDR3 sequence: CASSQGLAYTGELFF. The CDR3 nucleotides are TGTGCCAGCAGCCAGGGACTAGCGTACACCGGGGAGCTGTTTTTT.

Comment on this clone: A much larger clonotype is one base distant, so this may be a read error. Within the sample, other DNA sequences also encode this same CDR3. This chain links TRBV28 with TRBJ2-7, with D unclear. This CDR3 is 12 amino acids long. Germline V lookup: CDR1 MDHEN, CDR2 SYDVKM. V lost 3 bases to trimming and J lost 3 bases, with 6 bases between them. The CDR3 DNA sequence: TGTGCCAGCAGTTTCCGTCGCTACGAGCAGTACTTC. Amino acids: CASSFRRYEQYF.

This clone has a count of ten or more. This chain links TRBV10-2 with TRBJ2-7, with a weak D call TRBD1 (5 bases). Trimming pared 7 bases from V and 6 bases from J, leaving 10 bases between. The CDR3 has 11 amino acids. The V gene's germline CDR1 is WSHSY and CDR2 SAAADI. CDR3 loop: CASTQGSEQYF. CDR3 bases: TGCGCCAGCACCCAGGGCAGCGAGCAGTACTTC.

This clone was recorded many times. The chain links TRBV5-1 to TRBJ2-5; D is unclear. Germline V CDR1 and CDR2: SGHRS, YFSETQ. This CDR3 comprises 14 residues. Trimming removed 1 base at V and 1 base at J, with 8 bases between. CDR3 nucleotide sequence: TGCGCCAGCAGCTTGTCAGGAACCCAAGAGACCCAGTACTTC. Translation gives CASSLSGTQETQYF. Filled out from reference TRBV5-1 and TRBJ2-5, the complete variable domain reads KAGVTQTPRYLIKTRGQQVTLSCSPISGHRSVSWYQQTPGQGLQFLFEYFSETQRNKGNFPGRFSGRQFSNSRSEMNVSTLELGDSALYLCASSLSGTQETQYFGPGTRLLVL.

This chain uses TRBV10-2 with TRBJ2-5; 11 bases line up with TRBD2. TRBJ2-7 matches the DNA end more closely, so the J call is doubtful. The CDR3 runs 12 residues. Germline V gene data show CDR1 as WSHSY and CDR2 as SAAADI. CDR3 loop: CASSGRAYEQYF. Written as DNA, the CDR3 is TGCGCCAGTAGCGGGAGGGCCTACGAGCAGTACTTC.

This clone was seen only a few times. J is TRBJ2-7 and V is TRBV30, with D uncertain. The germline V gene encodes CDR1 GTSNPN and CDR2 SVGIG (reference sequence). This CDR3 has 11 amino acids. V lost 0 bases and J lost 6, with 6 bases in between. The CDR3 region is CAWSVSFEQYF. In nucleotides, the CDR3 is TGTGCCTGGAGTGTAAGTTTCGAGCAGTACTTC.

This clone showed up just a few times. V and J are TRBV28 and TRBJ2-3; D may be TRBD2 (6 bases). This CDR3 comprises 15 residues. V dropped 3 bases and J dropped 4 bases, with 14 bases sitting between them. From germline, CDR1 is MDHEN and CDR2 SYDVKM. The DNA for the CDR3 is TGTGCCAGCAGTTTTGGCGGGATTCGCGCAGATACGCAGTATTTT. Protein sequence: CASSFGGIRADTQYF. Filled out from reference TRBV28 and TRBJ2-3, the complete variable domain reads DVKVTQSSRYLVKRTGEKVFLECVQDMDHENMFWYRQDPGLGLRLIYFSYDVKMKEKGDIPEGYSVSREKKERFSLILESASTNQTSMYLCASSFGGIRADTQYFGPGTRLTVL.

To note about this clone: A read error may explain this, as a much larger clone is one base away. The rearrangement joins TRBV5-6 to TRBJ2-5, with D possibly being TRBD1 (6 bases). Germline V CDR1 and CDR2: SGHDT, YYEEEE. This CDR3 has 13 residues. Trimming left V 4 bases short and J 5 bases short, with 12 bases between. DNA for the CDR3: TGTGCCAGCAGCGCACAGGGCGGGGAGACCCAGTACTTC. This encodes CASSAQGGETQYF.

The J gene is TRBJ2-5, the V gene TRBV14, with a possible D match to TRBD2 (6 bases). V dropped 2 bases and J dropped 7 bases, with 17 bases sitting between them. Germline-derived CDR1 and CDR2 are SGHDN and FVKESK. This CDR3 is 15 amino acids long. This chain's CDR3 is CASSQLAGNLRTQYF. In DNA, the CDR3 is TGTGCCAGCAGCCAATTGGCGGGGAACCTCCGGACCCAGTACTTC.

This clone was detected ten times or more. The chain combines TRBV10-3 with TRBJ2-5; D is unresolved. The assigned J gene may be wrong: the sequence end matches TRBJ2-7 better. CDR1 is ENHRY and CDR2 is SYGVKD in the germline V gene. The CDR3 extends over 12 amino acids. Here the CDR3 reads CAISAGSYEQYF. The CDR3 coding sequence is TGTGCCATCAGTGCCGGATCCTACGAGCAGTACTTC.

Ten or more counts support this clone. This sequence joins TRBV27 and TRBJ1-6; D is unclear. There are 14 residues in the CDR3. Per the germline V gene, CDR1 is MNHEY and CDR2 is SMNVEV (reference sequence). V was shortened by 3 bases and J by 3 bases, with 6 bases between the two germline ends. In DNA form, the CDR3 reads TGTGCCAGCAGTTTGGGGATCTATAATTCACCCCTCCACTTT. This codes for CASSLGIYNSPLHF.

This clone was seen a few times. J is TRBJ2-7 and V is TRBV28, with 8 bases that match TRBD1. CDR1 and CDR2 (germline): MDHEN, SYDVKM. The CDR3 has 13 residues. V was clipped by 9 bases and J by 4 bases; unmatched bases: 8. CDR3 loop: CASKRTGRYEQYF. DNA for the CDR3: TGTGCCAGTAAACGGACAGGGAGGTACGAGCAGTACTTC.

Many counts were recorded for this clone. The chain combines TRBV2 with TRBJ2-5; perhaps D is TRBD1 or TRBD2 (5 bases each). The CDR3 runs to 16 residues. Trimming cost V 8 bases and J 5 bases, with 24 bases left between them. Germline V gene data show CDR1 as SNHLY and CDR2 as FYNNEI. CDR3 coding DNA: TGTGCCAGCGGGAAGGGGTCCCGGGACCAAGGGGAGACCCAGTACTTC. This encodes CASGKGSRDQGETQYF.

The table lists this clone with many counts. The V gene is TRBV7-8, the J gene TRBJ2-1, with TRBD2 as a possible D gene (6 bases). There are 16 residues in the CDR3. Looked up from germline, CDR1 is SGHVS and CDR2 is FQNEAQ. The V end was cut by 4 bases, the J end by 9 bases, with 22 bases between. The DNA of the CDR3 is TGTGCCAGCAGCTCCGGAGGGGCTAGCTATCTCGGTGAGCAGTTCTTC. It encodes CASSSGGASYLGEQFF.

V gene TRBV6-5 combines with J gene TRBJ2-7; 8 bases are shared with TRBD2. CDR1 and CDR2 (germline): MNHEY, SVGAGI. V dropped 7 bases and J dropped 6; count of bases not matched to a gene: 14. The CDR3 is 15 amino acids. As DNA, the CDR3 is TGTGCCAGCACCCTTACCCCGGACAGCGGGGGCGAGCAGTACTTC. The encoded protein is CASTLTPDSGGEQYF.

This clone was recorded only once. This chain links TRBV11-2 with TRBJ2-7, with D possibly matching TRBD1 (6 bases). The CDR3 is made up of 15 amino acids. Germline CDR1 and CDR2: SGHAT and FQNNGV. V lost 1 base and J 0 bases, leaving 10 bases between the germline ends. The CDR3 DNA is TGTGCCAGCAGCTTAGTTGGACAGAGCTCCTACGAGCAGTACTTC. Encoded protein: CASSLVGQSSYEQYF.

The chain combines TRBV28 with TRBJ1-1; D gene unclear. The CDR3 runs to 11 residues. Germline V CDR1 and CDR2: MDHEN, SYDVKM. Trimming left V 6 bases short and J 1 base short, with 3 bases between. CDR3 residues: CASRTNTEAFF. CDR3 nucleotides: TGTGCCAGCAGAACGAACACTGAAGCTTTCTTT.

About this clone itself: A far more abundant clone sits one base away, making this likely a read error. Other DNA sequences of this sample code for an identical CDR3. The chain combines TRBV30 with TRBJ1-1, with 9 bases lining up with TRBD1. The CDR3 totals 16 residues. Germline V lookup: CDR1 GTSNPN, CDR2 SVGIG (reference sequence). The CDR3 here is CAYIVPGQGSNTEAFF. In nucleotides, the CDR3 is TGTGCCTACATAGTCCCGGGACAGGGATCGAACACCGAAGCTTTCTTT.

This clone was counted only a few times. The rearrangement links TRBV10-3 to TRBJ1-2; D may be TRBD1 (5 bases). CDR3 length: 15 amino acids. Germline values: CDR1 ENHRY, CDR2 SYGVKD. Deletions cut 3 bases from V and 4 bases from J, with 15 bases between. The CDR3 nucleotides read TGTGCCATCAGTGATTTGAAGGGGAAGAGCTATGGCTACACCTTC. It codes for CAISDLKGKSYGYTF.

With regard to this clone: Other nucleotide sequences from this sample produce the same CDR3. This chain joins TRBV5-6 and TRBJ2-6; D remains unclear. The CDR3 sequence is 15 residues long. In germline, CDR1 is SGHDT, CDR2 YYEEEE. The V gene lost 0 bases and the J gene lost 1 base, with 5 bases spanning the gap. CDR3 bases: TGTGCCAGCAGCTTGGGCAGATCTGGGGCCAACGTCCTGACTTTC. Its translation: CASSLGRSGANVLTF.

As regards this clone: This could be a read error, since a much larger clone is one nucleotide away. The rearrangement joins TRBV9 to TRBJ1-1; 7 bases are shared with TRBD1. The CDR3 runs 17 residues. Germline values: CDR1 SGDLS, CDR2 YYNGEE. V lost 8 bases and J lost 5; bases outside the gene matches: 21. CDR3 loop: CARSPKPVGTVRTEAFF. The DNA for the CDR3 is TGTGCCAGGAGCCCAAAACCGGTCGGGACAGTCAGAACTGAAGCTTTCTTT.

This sequence joins TRBV7-2 and TRBJ2-3; no reliable D call. V was shortened by 6 bases and J by 7 bases, with 20 bases between the two germline ends. The CDR3 length is 15 residues. The germline V gene encodes CDR1 SGHTA and CDR2 FQGNSA. This CDR3 reads CASSFTAQVRNTQYF. CDR3 nucleotide sequence: TGTGCCAGCAGTTTTACGGCCCAAGTCCGCAATACGCAGTATTTT.

The chain joins TRBV18 to TRBJ1-1, with D unresolved. This CDR3 comprises 13 residues. Trimming stripped 0 bases from V and 3 bases from J, with 5 bases between. The germline CDR1 and CDR2 sequences are KGHSH and LQKENI. CDR3 protein: CASSPPGYTEAFF. The CDR3 DNA is TGTGCCAGCTCACCACCCGGGTACACTGAAGCTTTCTTT.

This sequence joins TRBV30 and TRBJ2-4, with a tentative D call TRBD2 (6 bases). CDR3 length equals 13 residues. CDR1 is GTSNPN and CDR2 is SVGIG in the germline V gene (reference sequence). V was cut by 2 bases and J by 7 bases, with 12 bases left in between. CDR3 sequence reads: CAWSPGLRNIQYF. CDR3 nucleotides: TGTGCCTGGAGTCCGGGACTTCGGAACATTCAGTACTTC.